These T cell receptor beta chains were read from a single sample in a study of T cell responses to AZD1222 COVID-19 vaccine. The method was immunoSEQ multiplex PCR; TCRdb's version includes in-frame clones alone and lacks a portion of them. The sample shows some 180,000 clones, approximately 90% of them seen only once. This specimen was peripheral blood, taken on day 0 of AZD1222 vaccination. These receptors all come from an adult in good health. Each CDR3 is given with its conserved first and last residue. A D gene is named only where the DNA matches it firmly. Clone size, where shown, is once, few, many, or a class for clones that have expanded.

D: TRBD2; J: TRBJ2-2; size: few; V: TRBV6-5; CDR3: CASRSGTMYGELFF; DNA: TGTGCCAGCAGGTCCGGGACTATGTACGGGGAGCTGTTTTTT
D: TRBD1; J: TRBJ1-4; size: NA; V: TRBV5-5; CDR3: CASSPDRGEGGHEKLFF; DNA: TGTGCCAGCAGCCCCGACAGGGGTGAAGGTGGTCATGAAAAACTGTTTTTT
D: NA; J: TRBJ1-3; size: NA; V: TRBV28; CDR3: CASSWTVSGNTIYF; DNA: TGTGCCAGCAGTTGGACAGTCTCTGGAAACACCATATATTTT
D: NA; J: TRBJ1-5; size: NA; V: TRBV7-9; CDR3: CASSLESRGAPRDF; DNA: TGTGCCAGCAGCTTAGAAAGTAGAGGGGCCCCTCGGGATTTT
D: TRBD2; J: TRBJ2-7; size: few; V: TRBV7-2; CDR3: CASSPSSGSHEQYF; DNA: TGTGCCAGCAGTCCCTCTAGCGGGAGCCACGAGCAGTACTTC
D: TRBD1; J: TRBJ1-4; size: NA; V: TRBV5-4; CDR3: CASSLEGASEKLFF; DNA: TGTGCCAGCAGCCTCGAGGGGGCGAGTGAAAAACTGTTTTTT
D: NA; J: TRBJ1-2; size: NA; V: TRBV29-1; CDR3: CSVERGRGYGYTF; DNA: TGCAGCGTTGAAAGGGGCCGGGGCTATGGCTACACCTTC
D: NA; J: TRBJ1-2; size: NA; V: TRBV10-3; CDR3: CAISDSVIYGYTF; DNA: TGTGCCATCAGTGATTCAGTTATCTATGGCTACACCTTC
D: NA; J: TRBJ1-5; size: NA; V: TRBV28; CDR3: CASSSPNQPQHF; DNA: TGTGCCAGCAGTTCCCCAAATCAGCCCCAGCATTTT
D: TRBD2; J: TRBJ2-3; size: NA; V: TRBV28; CDR3: CASSPRGRGTDTQYF; DNA: TGTGCCAGCAGTCCCCGGGGGAGGGGCACAGATACGCAGTATTTT
D: TRBD1; J: TRBJ2-1; size: once; V: TRBV28; CDR3: CASSPGQGSYNEQFF; DNA: TGTGCCAGCAGCCCGGGACAGGGGTCCTACAATGAGCAGTTCTTC
D: NA; J: TRBJ1-5; size: NA; V: TRBV7-9; CDR3: CASSLGSYSNQPQHF; DNA: TGTGCCAGCAGCTTAGGGAGTTATAGCAATCAGCCCCAGCATTTT
D: TRBD2; J: TRBJ2-1; size: NA; V: TRBV24-1; CDR3: CATSDSSGNNGEQFF; DNA: TGTGCCACCAGTGACTCTAGCGGGAATAATGGTGAGCAGTTCTTC
D: TRBD1; J: TRBJ1-2; size: NA; V: TRBV27; CDR3: CASSPGTGAYGYTF; DNA: TGTGCCAGCAGTCCGGGGACAGGGGCCTATGGCTACACCTTC
D: NA; J: TRBJ2-2; size: NA; V: TRBV28; CDR3: CASGGGRANTGELFF; DNA: TGTGCCAGCGGAGGGGGGCGCGCGAACACCGGGGAGCTGTTTTTT
D: NA; J: TRBJ2-1; size: NA; V: TRBV6-4; CDR3: CASSDPGQTTNEQFF; DNA: TGTGCCAGCAGTGACCCCGGCCAGACAACCAATGAGCAGTTCTTC
D: NA; J: TRBJ1-6; size: NA; V: TRBV24-1; CDR3: CATSVLVVSPLHF; DNA: TGTGCCACCAGTGTTCTTGTGGTTTCACCCCTCCACTTT
D: TRBD1; J: TRBJ1-2; size: NA; V: TRBV28; CDR3: CASSFGRGRDYGYTF; DNA: TGTGCCAGCAGTTTCGGCAGGGGGCGCGACTATGGCTACACCTTC
D: TRBD1; J: TRBJ2-2; size: NA; V: TRBV6-5; CDR3: CASRKGADPTGELFF; DNA: TGTGCCAGCAGAAAGGGGGCAGACCCCACCGGGGAGCTGTTTTTT
D: NA; J: TRBJ2-2; size: NA; V: TRBV12-3/TRBV12-4; CDR3: CASSLQTTGELFF; DNA: TGTGCCAGCAGTTTACAGACCACCGGGGAGCTGTTTTTT
D: NA; J: TRBJ2-3; size: NA; V: TRBV5-4; CDR3: CASSFGGRDRTDTQYF; DNA: TGTGCCAGCAGCTTCGGCGGGCGGGATCGCACAGATACGCAGTATTTT
D: NA; J: TRBJ1-2; size: NA; V: TRBV5-4; CDR3: CASSLPTRGRTF; DNA: TGTGCCAGCAGCTTGCCGACCCGGGGGCGGACCTTC